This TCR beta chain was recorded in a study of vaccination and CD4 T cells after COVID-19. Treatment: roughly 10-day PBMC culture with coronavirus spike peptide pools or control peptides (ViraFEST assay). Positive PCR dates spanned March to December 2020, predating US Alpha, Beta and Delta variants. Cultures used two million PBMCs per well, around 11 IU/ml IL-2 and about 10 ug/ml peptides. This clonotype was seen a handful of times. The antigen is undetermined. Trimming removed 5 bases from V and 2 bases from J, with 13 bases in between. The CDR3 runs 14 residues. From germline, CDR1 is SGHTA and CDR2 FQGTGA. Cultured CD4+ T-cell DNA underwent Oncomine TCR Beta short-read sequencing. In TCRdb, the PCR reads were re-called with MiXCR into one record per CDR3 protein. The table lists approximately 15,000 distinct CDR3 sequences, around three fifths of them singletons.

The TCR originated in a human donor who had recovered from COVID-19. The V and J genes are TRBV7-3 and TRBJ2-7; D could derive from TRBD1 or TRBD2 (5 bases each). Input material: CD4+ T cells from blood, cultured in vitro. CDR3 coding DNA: TGTGCCAGCAGCCCGGGGACCGGAACCTACGAGCAGTACTTC. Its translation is CASSPGTGTYEQYF.